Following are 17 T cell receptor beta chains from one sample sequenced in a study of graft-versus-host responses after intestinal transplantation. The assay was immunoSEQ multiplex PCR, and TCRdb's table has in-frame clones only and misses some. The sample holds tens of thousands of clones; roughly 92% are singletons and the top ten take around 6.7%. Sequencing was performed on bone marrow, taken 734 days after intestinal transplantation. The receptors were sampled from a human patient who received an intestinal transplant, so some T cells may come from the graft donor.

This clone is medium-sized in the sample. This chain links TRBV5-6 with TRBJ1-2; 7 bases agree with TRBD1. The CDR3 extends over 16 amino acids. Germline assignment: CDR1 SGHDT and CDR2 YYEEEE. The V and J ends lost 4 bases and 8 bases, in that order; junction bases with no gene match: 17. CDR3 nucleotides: TGTGCCAGCAGCCTACCTAACAGGGGTGGGGAAGACGGCTACACCTTC. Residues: CASSLPNRGGEDGYTF.

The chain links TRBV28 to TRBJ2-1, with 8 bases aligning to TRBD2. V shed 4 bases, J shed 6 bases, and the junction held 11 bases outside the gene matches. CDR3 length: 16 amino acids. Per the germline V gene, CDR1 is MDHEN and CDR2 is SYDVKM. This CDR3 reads CASSSLPSGQANEQFF. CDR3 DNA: TGTGCCAGCAGTTCCCTACCTAGCGGGCAGGCCAATGAGCAGTTCTTC.

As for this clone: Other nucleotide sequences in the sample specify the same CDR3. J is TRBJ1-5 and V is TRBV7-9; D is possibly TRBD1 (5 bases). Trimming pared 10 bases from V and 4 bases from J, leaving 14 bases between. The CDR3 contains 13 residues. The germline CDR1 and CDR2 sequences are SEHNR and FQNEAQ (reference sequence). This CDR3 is CAIGAGGNQPQHF. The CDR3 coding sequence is TGTGCCATAGGGGCGGGGGGGAATCAGCCCCAGCATTTT.

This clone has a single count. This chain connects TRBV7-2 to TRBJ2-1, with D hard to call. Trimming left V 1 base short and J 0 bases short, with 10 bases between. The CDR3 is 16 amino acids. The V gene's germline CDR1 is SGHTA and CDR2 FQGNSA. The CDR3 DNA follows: TGTGCCAGCAGCTTAGATCTCTCTAGCTCCTACAATGAGCAGTTCTTC. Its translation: CASSLDLSSSYNEQFF.

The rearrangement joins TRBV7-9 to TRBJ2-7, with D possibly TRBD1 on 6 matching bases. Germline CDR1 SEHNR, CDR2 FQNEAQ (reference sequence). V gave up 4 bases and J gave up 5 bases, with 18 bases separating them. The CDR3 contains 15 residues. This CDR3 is CASSSLVTGSHEQYF. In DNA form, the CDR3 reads TGTGCCAGCAGCTCTTTGGTAACAGGGTCTCACGAGCAGTACTTC. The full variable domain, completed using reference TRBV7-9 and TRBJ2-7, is DTGVSQNPRHKITKRGQNVTFRCDPISEHNRLYWYRQTLGQGPEFLTYFQNEAQLEKSRLLSDRFSAERPKGSFSTLEIQRTEQGDSAMYLCASSSLVTGSHEQYFGPGTRLTVT.

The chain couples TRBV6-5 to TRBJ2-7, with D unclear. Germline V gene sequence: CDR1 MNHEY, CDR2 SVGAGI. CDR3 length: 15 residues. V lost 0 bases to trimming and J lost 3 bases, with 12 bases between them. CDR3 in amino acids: CASSYSIQLSYEQYF. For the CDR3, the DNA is TGTGCCAGCAGTTACTCGATTCAGCTAAGCTACGAGCAGTACTTC.

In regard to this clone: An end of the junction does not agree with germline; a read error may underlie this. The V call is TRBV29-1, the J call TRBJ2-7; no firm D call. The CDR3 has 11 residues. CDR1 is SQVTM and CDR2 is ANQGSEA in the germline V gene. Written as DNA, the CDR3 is TGCAGCGTCGAAGTAGTCTACGAGCAGTACTTC. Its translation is CSVEVVYEQYF.

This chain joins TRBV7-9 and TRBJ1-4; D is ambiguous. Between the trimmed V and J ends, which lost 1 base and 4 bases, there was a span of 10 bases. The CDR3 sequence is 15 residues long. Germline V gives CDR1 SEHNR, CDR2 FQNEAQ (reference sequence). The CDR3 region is CASSLGTRGNEKLFF. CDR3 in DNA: TGTGCCAGCAGCTTAGGAACTCGGGGTAATGAAAAACTGTTTTTT.

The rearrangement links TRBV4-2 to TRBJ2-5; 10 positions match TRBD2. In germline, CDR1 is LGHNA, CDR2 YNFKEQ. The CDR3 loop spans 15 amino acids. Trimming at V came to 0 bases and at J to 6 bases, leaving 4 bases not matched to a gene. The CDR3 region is CASSQDLGLAKTQYF. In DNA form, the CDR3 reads TGTGCCAGCAGCCAAGATTTGGGACTAGCGAAGACCCAGTACTTC.

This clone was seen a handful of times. DNA of the CDR3: TGCGCCGCTAGCAGGGGAACAGTGATGAACACTGAAGCTTTCTTT. Its protein product is CAASRGTVMNTEAFF. The J gene is TRBJ1-1, the V gene TRBV4-1, with D possibly being TRBD1 (6 bases). Per the germline V gene, CDR1 is MGHRA and CDR2 is YSYEKL. Trimming left V 11 bases short and J 0 bases short, with 19 bases between. The CDR3 has 15 amino acids.

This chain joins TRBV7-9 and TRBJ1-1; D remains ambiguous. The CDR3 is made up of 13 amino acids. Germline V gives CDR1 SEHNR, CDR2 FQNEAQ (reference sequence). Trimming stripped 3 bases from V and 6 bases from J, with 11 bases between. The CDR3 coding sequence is TGTGCCAGCAGCTTCGTCAGTGGGGCTGAAGCTTTCTTT. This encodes CASSFVSGAEAFF.

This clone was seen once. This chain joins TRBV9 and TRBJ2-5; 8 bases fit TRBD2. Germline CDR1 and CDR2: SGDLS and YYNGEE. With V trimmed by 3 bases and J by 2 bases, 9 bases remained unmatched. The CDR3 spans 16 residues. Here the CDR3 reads CASSANPAGVQETQYF. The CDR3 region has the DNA TGTGCCAGCAGCGCCAATCCAGCGGGGGTACAAGAGACCCAGTACTTC.

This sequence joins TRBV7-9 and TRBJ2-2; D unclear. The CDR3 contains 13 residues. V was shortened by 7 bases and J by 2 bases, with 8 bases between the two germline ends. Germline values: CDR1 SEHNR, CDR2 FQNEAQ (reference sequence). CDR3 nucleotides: TGTGCCAGCATCCACCTAAACACCGGGGAGCTGTTTTTT. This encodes CASIHLNTGELFF.

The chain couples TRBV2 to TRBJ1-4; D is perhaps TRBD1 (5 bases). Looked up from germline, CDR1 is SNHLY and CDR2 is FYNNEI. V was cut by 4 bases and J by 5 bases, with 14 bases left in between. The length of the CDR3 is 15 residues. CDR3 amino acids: CASSGGASQNEKLFF. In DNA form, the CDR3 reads TGTGCCAGCAGTGGTGGGGCCTCCCAAAATGAAAAACTGTTTTTT.

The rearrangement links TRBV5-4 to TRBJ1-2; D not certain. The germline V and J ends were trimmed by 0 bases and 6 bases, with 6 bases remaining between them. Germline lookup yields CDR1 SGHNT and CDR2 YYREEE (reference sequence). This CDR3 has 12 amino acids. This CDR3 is CASSLGSHGYTF. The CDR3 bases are TGTGCCAGCAGCTTGGGCAGCCATGGCTACACCTTC. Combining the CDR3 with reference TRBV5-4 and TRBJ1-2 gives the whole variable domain ETGVTQSPTHLIKTRGQQVTLRCSSQSGHNTVSWYQQALGQGPQFIFQYYREEENGRGNFPPRFSGLQFPNYSSELNVNALELDDSALYLCASSLGSHGYTFGSGTRLTVV.

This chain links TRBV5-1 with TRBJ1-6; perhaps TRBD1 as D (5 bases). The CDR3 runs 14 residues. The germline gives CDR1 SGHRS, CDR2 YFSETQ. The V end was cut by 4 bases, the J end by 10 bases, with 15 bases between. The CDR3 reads CASSPRDPGSPLHF. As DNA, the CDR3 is TGCGCCAGCAGCCCACGGGACCCGGGATCACCCCTCCACTTT.

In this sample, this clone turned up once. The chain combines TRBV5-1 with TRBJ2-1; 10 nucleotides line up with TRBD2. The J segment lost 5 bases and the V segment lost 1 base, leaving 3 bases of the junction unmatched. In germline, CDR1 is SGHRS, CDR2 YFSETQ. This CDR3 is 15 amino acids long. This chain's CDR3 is CASSLRLAGDNEQFF. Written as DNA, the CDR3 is TGCGCCAGCAGCTTGCGGCTAGCGGGAGACAATGAGCAGTTCTTC. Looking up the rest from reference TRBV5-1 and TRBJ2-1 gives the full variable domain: KAGVTQTPRYLIKTRGQQVTLSCSPISGHRSVSWYQQTPGQGLQFLFEYFSETQRNKGNFPGRFSGRQFSNSRSEMNVSTLELGDSALYLCASSLRLAGDNEQFFGPGTRLTVL.